This T cell receptor beta chain emerged from a study of blood T cell repertoires in COVID-19. Some clones are missing from TCRdb's copy, which holds only in-frame ones; the method was immunoSEQ multiplex PCR. The sample records 280,000 or so clones, 85% being singletons. The TCR sequence derives from a woman aged 45-59 years who had recovered from COVID-19. What was sequenced was PBMCs or T cells enriched from blood (not recorded which).

CDR3 DNA sequence: TGTGCCAGCAGCCCGCGAGACAGTCCCATCTACAATGAGCAGTTCTTC. This encodes CASSPRDSPIYNEQFF. This chain joins TRBV14 and TRBJ2-1; D possibly corresponds to TRBD1 (5 bases). The CDR3 contains 16 residues. Germline CDR1 is SGHDN and CDR2 is FVKESK. Trimming took 4 bases from V and 3 from J, leaving 16 bases between them.